This TCR beta chain emerged from a study of shared clonotypes between healthy human individuals. Several immunoSEQ 96-well plates shared each subset's DNA, each plate a replicate. In the source study's methods: In the immunoSEQ data, sequences were junction-only and lacked quality scores, so filtering differed. Profiling relied on immunoSEQ multiplex PCR, and the TCRdb table lists in-frame clones only, not all of them. The DNA was the basis for D and trimming; V, J and clone size are from that table. The data hold fewer than 500,000 clones, with nearly 80% observed a single time. The source is a woman in her thirties or forties in good health. Some clones in this sample may be carry-over from other donors' samples. The sequenced material came from PBMCs.

CDR3 residues: CASSPPRGEQYF. As DNA, the CDR3 is TGTGCCAGCAGTCCCCCTAGGGGCGAGCAGTACTTC. The chain is built from TRBV21-1 and TRBJ2-7; TRBD1 is the table's D call and was not checked against the DNA. TRBV21-1 is given as a pseudogene. The CDR3 has 12 amino acids.